This T cell receptor beta chain was captured in a study of blood T cell repertoires in COVID-19. Whole-study context: Samples taken during acute and convalescent COVID-19 were collected in the United States, Italy and Spain. From T cells, B-cell-depleted T cells, or PBMCs came the material, which was cDNA or gDNA.

Seattle researchers signed up patients amid active infection and tracked them longitudinally. The germline V gene has CDR1 MDHEN and CDR2 SYDVKM. The CDR3 covers 15 residues. Trimming shortened V by 5 bases and J by 2 bases, and 12 bases separated the two germline ends. In the original processing: How many nucleated cells were present was estimated from reference gene primer amplification. Only in-frame clones appear in the TCRdb table, and some are missing; sequencing was by immunoSEQ multiplex PCR. The V and J calls and clone size are taken from that table; D and trimming were inferred from the DNA. The table lists around 400,000 clones, around 87% of them singletons, with under 3% in the top ten.

The sequence derives from a woman aged 60-75 years with COVID-19, enrolled during active disease. The chain has TRBV28 and TRBJ1-4; D is possibly TRBD1 (6 bases). Sequencing input: peripheral blood. CDR3 residues: CASSPQGSTNEKLFF. CDR3 coding DNA: TGTGCCAGCAGTCCACAGGGTTCCACTAATGAAAAACTGTTTTTT.